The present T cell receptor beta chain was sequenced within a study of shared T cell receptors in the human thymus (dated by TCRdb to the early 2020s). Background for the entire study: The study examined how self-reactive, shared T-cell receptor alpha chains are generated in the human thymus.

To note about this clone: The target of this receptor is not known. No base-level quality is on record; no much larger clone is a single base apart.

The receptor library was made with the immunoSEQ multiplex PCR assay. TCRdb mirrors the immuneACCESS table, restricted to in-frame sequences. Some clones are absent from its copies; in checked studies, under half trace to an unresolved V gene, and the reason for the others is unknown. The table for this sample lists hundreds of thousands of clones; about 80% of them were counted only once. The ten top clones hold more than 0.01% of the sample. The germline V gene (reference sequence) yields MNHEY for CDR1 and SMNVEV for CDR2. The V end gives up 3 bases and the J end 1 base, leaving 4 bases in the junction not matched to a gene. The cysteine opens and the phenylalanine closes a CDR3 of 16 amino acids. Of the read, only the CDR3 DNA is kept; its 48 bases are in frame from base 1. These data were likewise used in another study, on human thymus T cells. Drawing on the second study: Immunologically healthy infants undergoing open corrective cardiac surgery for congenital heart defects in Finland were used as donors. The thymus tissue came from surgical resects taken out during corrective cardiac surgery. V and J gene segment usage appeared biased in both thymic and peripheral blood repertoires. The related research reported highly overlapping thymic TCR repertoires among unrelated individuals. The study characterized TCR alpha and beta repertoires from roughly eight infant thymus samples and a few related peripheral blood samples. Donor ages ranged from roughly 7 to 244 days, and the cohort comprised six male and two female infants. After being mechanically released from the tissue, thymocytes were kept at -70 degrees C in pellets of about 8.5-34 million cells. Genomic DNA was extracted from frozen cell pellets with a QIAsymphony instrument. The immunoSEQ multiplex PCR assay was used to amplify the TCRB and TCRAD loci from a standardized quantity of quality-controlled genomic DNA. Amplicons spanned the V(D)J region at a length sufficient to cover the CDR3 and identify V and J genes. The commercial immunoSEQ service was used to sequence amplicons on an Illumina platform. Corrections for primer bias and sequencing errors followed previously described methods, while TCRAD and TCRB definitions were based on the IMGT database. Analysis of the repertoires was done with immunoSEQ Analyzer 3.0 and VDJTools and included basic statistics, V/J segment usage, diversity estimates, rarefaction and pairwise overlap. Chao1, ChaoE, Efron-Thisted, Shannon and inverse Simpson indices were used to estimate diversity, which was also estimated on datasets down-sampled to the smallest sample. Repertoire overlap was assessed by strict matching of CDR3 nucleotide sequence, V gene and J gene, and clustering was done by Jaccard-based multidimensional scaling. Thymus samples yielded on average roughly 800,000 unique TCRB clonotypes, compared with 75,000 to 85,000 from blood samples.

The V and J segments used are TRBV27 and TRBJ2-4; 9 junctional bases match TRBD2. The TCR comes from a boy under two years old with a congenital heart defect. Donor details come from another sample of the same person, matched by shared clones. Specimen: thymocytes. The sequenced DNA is TGTGCCAGCAGTTTTGCGGGAGGGGGGGCCAAAAACATTCAGTACTTC. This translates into CASSFAGGGAKNIQYF.